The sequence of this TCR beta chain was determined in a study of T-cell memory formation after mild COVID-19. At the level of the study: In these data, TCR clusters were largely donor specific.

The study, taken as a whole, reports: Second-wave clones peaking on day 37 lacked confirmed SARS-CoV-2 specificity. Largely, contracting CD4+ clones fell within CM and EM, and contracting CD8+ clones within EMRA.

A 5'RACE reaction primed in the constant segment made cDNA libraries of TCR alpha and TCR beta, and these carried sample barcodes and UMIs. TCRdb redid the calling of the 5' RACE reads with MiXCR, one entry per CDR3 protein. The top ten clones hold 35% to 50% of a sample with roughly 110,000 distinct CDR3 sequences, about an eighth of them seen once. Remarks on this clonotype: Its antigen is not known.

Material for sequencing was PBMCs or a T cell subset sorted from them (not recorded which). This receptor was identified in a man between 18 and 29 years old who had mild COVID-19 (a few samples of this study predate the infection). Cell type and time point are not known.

DNA of the CDR3: TGTGCCAGCAGCTTTGGGCAGCACTACGAGCAGTACTTC. Protein: CASSFGQHYEQYF. J is TRBJ2-7 and V is TRBV5-6; D is unresolved. V was shortened by 2 bases and J by 3 bases, with 9 bases between the two germline ends. The CDR3 consists of 13 residues. Germline CDR1 SGHDT, CDR2 YYEEEE.